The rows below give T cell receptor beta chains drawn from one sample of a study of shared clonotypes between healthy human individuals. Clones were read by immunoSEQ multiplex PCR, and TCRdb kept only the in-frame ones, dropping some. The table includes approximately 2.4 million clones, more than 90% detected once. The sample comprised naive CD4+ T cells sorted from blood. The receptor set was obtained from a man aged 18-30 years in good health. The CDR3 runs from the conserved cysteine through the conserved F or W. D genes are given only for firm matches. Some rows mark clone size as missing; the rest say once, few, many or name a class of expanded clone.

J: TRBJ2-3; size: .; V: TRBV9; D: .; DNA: TGTGCCAGCAGCTTCGGGGTGTTAAGTTCAGATACGCAGTATTTT; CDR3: CASSFGVLSSDTQYF
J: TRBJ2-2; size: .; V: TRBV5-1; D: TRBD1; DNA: TGCGCCAGCAGCGCTGACAGGGCCGGGCAGAACACCGGGGAGCTGTTTTTT; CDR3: CASSADRAGQNTGELFF
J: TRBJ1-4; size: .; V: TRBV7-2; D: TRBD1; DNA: TGTGCCAGCAGCTTAGAAGGGACAGCCAATGAAAAACTGTTTTTT; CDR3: CASSLEGTANEKLFF
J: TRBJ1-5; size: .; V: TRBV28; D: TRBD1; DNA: TGTGCCAGCACCCTCTCCGACAGGGGGCAGCCCCAGCATTTT; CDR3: CASTLSDRGQPQHF
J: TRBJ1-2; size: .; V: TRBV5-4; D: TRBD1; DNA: TGTGCCAGCAGCGCGCTCGGGACAGGGCCGACCGCCTATGGCTACACCTTC; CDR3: CASSALGTGPTAYGYTF
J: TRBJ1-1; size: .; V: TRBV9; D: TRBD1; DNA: TGTGCCAGCAGCGAGGGGACCCCCGGGACAGGGGGCACTGAAGCTTTCTTT; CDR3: CASSEGTPGTGGTEAFF
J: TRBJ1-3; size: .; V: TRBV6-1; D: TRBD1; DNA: TGTGCCAGCAGAGAGGGGGCGCGTGGAAACACCATATATTTT; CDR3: CASREGARGNTIYF
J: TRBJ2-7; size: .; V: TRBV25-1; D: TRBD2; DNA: TGTGCCATTAATGAGGGCGGGAGGAGCTCCTACGAGCAGTACTTC; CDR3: CAINEGGRSSYEQYF
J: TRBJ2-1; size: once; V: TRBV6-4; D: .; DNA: TGTGCCAGCAGTGACTGGGGACAACCTCCGAATGAGCAGTTCTTC; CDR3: CASSDWGQPPNEQFF
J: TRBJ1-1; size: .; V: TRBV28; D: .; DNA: TGTGCCAGCTGGGACGGCAGGGCGAGGCGAGTGAACACTGAAGCTTTCTTT; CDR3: CASWDGRARRVNTEAFF
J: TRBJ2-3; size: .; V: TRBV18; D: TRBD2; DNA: TGTGCCAGCTCACTAACTAGCGGGGCTAGCACAGATACGCAGTATTTT; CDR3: CASSLTSGASTDTQYF
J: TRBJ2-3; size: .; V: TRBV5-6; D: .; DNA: TGTGCCAGCAGCTCGTCCTTAGATACGCAGTATTTT; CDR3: CASSSSLDTQYF